The clone carrying this TCR beta chain has at least ten counts. Its matching antigen is unknown. TCRdb passed the PCR reads through MiXCR, listing each CDR3 protein once. This table has approximately 670,000 distinct CDR3 sequences, just under 20% appearing once. This sample was included in a study of molecular identifiers for immune sequencing clone quantification. Whole-study results and caveats: Clonotypes surpassing 20 RNA copies contained over 98% of effector molecules, versus under 1% in naive cells.

Naive CD8 library inputs spanned 20,000 to 1,000,000 sorted cells and 10%, 30% or 50% RNA. Based on a CD8+CD4-CCR7+CD45RA+ profile, naive CD8 T cells were sorted. The V gene end was trimmed by 0 bases and the J gene end by 2 bases; junction bases not matched to a gene: 3. Germline V gene sequence: CDR1 SGDLS, CDR2 YYNGEE. This CDR3 is 15 amino acids long. The sequenced sample was naive CD8+ T cells from blood, with Jurkat cell RNA spiked in. As to subset: FACS-sorted CD8+CD4-CCR7+CD45RA+ naive T cells. This clonotype originated in a human donor in good health. Some libraries in this study had Jurkat cell RNA spiked in. This rearrangement joins TRBV9 to TRBJ2-5, with 8 bases identical to TRBD1. DNA of the CDR3: TGTGCCAGCAGCGTAGATGGGGACAGGCAAGAGACCCAGTACTTC. It is translated as CASSVDGDRQETQYF.